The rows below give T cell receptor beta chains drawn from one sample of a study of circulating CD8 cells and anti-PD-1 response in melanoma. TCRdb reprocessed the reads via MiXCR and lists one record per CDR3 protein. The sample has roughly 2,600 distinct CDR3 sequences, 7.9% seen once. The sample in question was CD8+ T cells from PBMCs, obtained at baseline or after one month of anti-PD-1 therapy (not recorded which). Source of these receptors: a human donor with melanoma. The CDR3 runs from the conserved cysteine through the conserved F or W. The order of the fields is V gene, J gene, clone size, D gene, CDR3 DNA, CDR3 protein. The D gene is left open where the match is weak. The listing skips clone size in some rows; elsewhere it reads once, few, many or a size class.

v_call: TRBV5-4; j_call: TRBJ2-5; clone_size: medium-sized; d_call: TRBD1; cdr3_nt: TGTGCCAGCAGCGCGTGGGCAGGGGGCGATGAGACCCAGTACTTC; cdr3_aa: CASSAWAGGDETQYF
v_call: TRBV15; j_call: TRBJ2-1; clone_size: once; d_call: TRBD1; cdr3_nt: TGTGCCGCCAGCGCGGGACAGGGGGAATACAATGAGCAGTTCTTC; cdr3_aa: CAASAGQGEYNEQFF
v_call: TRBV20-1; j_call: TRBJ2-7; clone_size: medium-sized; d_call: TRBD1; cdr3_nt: TGCAGTGCTAGGGCCTGGGACAGTCAACCCTACGAGCAGTACTTC; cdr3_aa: CSARAWDSQPYEQYF
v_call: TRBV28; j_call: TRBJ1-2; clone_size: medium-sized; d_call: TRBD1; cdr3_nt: TGTGCCAGCAGTTTAATAGTGGACAGGGAAAAAGGCTACACCTTC; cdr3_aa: CASSLIVDREKGYTF
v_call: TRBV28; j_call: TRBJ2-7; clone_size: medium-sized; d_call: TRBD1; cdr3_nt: TGTGCCAGCAGCCCCCGGGACAGTCCCTACGAGCAGTACTTC; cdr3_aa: CASSPRDSPYEQYF
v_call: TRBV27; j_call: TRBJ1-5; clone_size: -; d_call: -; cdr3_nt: TGTGCCAGCAGTTTAGCAGGGGCCCATCAGCCCCAGCATTTT; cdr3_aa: CASSLAGAHQPQHF
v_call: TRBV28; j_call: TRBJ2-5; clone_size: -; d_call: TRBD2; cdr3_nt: TGTGCCAGCAGTTTATCCAGCGGGGGGATACAAGAGACCCAGTACTTC; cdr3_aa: CASSLSSGGIQETQYF
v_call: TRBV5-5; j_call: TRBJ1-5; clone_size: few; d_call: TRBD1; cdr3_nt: TGTGCCAGCACCTTTACAGGGGGAGGACAGCCCCAGCATTTT; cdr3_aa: CASTFTGGGQPQHF
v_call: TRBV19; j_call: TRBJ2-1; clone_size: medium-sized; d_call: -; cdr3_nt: TGTGCCAGTAGTATAGGACAGTTCAATGAGCAGTTCTTC; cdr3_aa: CASSIGQFNEQFF
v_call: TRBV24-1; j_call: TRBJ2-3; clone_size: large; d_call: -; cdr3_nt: TGTGCCACCAGTGATTTTAGGGGGGGCACAGATACGCAGTATTTT; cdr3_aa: CATSDFRGGTDTQYF
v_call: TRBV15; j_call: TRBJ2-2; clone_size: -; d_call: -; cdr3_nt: TGTGCCACCAGCAGAGACCGTTCGGAGGAGCTGTTTTTT; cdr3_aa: CATSRDRSEELFF
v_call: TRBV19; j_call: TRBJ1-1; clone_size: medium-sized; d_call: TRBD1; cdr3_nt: TGTGCCAGTAGGACAGGGGGCACTGAAGCTTTCTTT; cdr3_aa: CASRTGGTEAFF
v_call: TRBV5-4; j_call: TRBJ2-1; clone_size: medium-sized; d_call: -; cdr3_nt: TGTGCCAGCAGCTTGGGGCCCGGGGATGAGCAGTTCTTC; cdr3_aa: CASSLGPGDEQFF
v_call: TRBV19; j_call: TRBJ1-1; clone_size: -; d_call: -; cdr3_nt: TGTGCCAGTAGTATAGGGGGGACGAACACTGAAGCTTTCTTT; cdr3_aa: CASSIGGTNTEAFF
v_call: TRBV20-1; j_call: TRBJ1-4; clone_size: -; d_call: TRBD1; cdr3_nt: TGCAGTGCAAGGTTGGGCAGGGGGCGAACTAATGAAAAACTGTTTTTT; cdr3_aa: CSARLGRGRTNEKLFF
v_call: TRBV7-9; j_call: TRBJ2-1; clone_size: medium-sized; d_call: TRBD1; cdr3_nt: TGTGCCAGCAGTGGACAGGAAAATGAGCAGTTCTTC; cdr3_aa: CASSGQENEQFF
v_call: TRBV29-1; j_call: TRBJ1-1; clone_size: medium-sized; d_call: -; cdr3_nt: TGCAGCGTTGAAGATTTGACGTCTGAAGCTTTCTTT; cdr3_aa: CSVEDLTSEAFF